This TCR beta chain appears in the sequencing data of a study of PD-L1 blockade in urothelial cancer. PCRs each included synthetic TCR analog templates spiked in. Profiled with immunoSEQ multiplex PCR; TCRdb holds only in-frame clones, not every one. The sample records some 48,000 clones, roughly 80% being singletons. Time point described: peripheral blood 6 weeks after treatment start. Each patient gave between 1 and 8 samples of peripheral blood mononuclear cells, which were collected pretreatment and during treatment. Germline trimming cut 4 bases from V and 6 bases from J; bases unmatched to any gene: 8. Germline V gives CDR1 MGHRA, CDR2 YSYEKL. CDR3 size: 15 residues.

This specimen was PBMCs, taken around atezolizumab (anti-PD-L1) treatment. The chain combines TRBV4-1 with TRBJ2-3; 9 nucleotides agree with TRBD2. This TCR was sampled from a man between 65 and 85 years old with urothelial cancer. The CDR3 loop is CASSPHGLALDTQYF. For the CDR3, the DNA is TGCGCCAGCAGCCCACACGGACTAGCGCTTGATACGCAGTATTTT.